The sequence of this T cell receptor (beta chain) was determined in a study of PD-1 blockade in classical Hodgkin lymphoma. Study-wide findings and caveats: Complete responders entered with baseline diversity on par with newly diagnosed patients, the results showed. Although disease activity or prior therapy may be involved, causes of the repertoire differences remain undefined. Exclusion was the outcome for patients who began nivolumab under 1 year after ASCT.

This table comes from immunoSEQ multiplex PCR, and its TCRdb copy is limited to in-frame clones, with some not included. The sample records 96,000 or so clones, about 93% being singletons. Stated time point: cycle 4 day 1 (C4D1), after five to seven weeks of nivolumab. With no exception, relapse followed autologous stem cell transplantation in all patients, and brentuximab vedotin exposure varied. The CDR3 has 13 amino acids. Unmatched junction bases numbered 8, after V lost 6 bases and J lost 7 bases. Germline V CDR1 and CDR2: MDHEN, SYDVKM. Regarding this clone: The antigen remains unidentified.

The V and J genes are TRBV28 and TRBJ2-5, with 7 bases that match TRBD1. The source of this sequence is a human donor with classical Hodgkin lymphoma. The material was peripheral blood mononuclear cells (PBMCs), obtained before the fourth cycle of nivolumab. The CDR3 sequence is CASRTTGLGTQYF. CDR3 bases: TGTGCCAGCAGAACGACAGGGTTGGGGACCCAGTACTTC. The entire variable domain, with the rest obtained from reference TRBV28 and TRBJ2-5, is as follows: DVKVTQSSRYLVKRTGEKVFLECVQDMDHENMFWYRQDPGLGLRLIYFSYDVKMKEKGDIPEGYSVSREKKERFSLILESASTNQTSMYLCASRTTGLGTQYFGPGTRLLVL.